This record concerns one T cell receptor beta chain sequence. The source of the sample is a study of T cells in Graves' hyperthyroidism and ophthalmopathy. RNA transcripts were the template for amplifying TCR beta CDR3 regions. HTBI primers were used for first-round RT-PCR of the TCR CDR3. TCRdb passed the multiplex PCR reads through MiXCR, listing each CDR3 protein once. The sample shows about 580,000 distinct CDR3 sequences, about 43% of them seen only once. Germline CDR1 and CDR2: DFQATT and SNEGSKA (reference sequence). The CDR3 spans 15 residues. The ends were cut back, 6 bases at V and 0 bases at J, with 16 bases in the middle.

The origin of this receptor is a woman under 30 with Graves' hyperthyroidism. The chain carries TRBV20-1 and TRBJ2-3; TRBD2 is a possible D gene (5 bases). Sequencing was carried out using peripheral blood or thyroid tissue (not recorded which). CDR3 loop: CSARLFEGSTDTQYF. CDR3 nucleotides: TGCAGTGCCAGGTTGTTTGAGGGAAGCACAGATACGCAGTATTTT.